This entry concerns a single TCR beta chain. Some clones are missing from TCRdb's copy, which holds only in-frame ones; the method was immunoSEQ multiplex PCR. The sample records some 490,000 clones, around 85% being singletons. This sample stems from a study of blood T cell repertoires in COVID-19. Overall study context: T cells, B-cell-depleted T cells, or PBMCs provided the cDNA or gDNA that served as material.

V lost 0 bases and J 1 base, leaving 9 bases between the germline ends. This CDR3 spans 15 amino acids. Germline CDR1 reads SGHVS; CDR2 reads FQNEAQ. The material sequenced was peripheral blood. V usage is TRBV7-8 and J usage is TRBJ1-1; D unclear. The sequence derives from a human donor in a cohort sampled during active COVID-19. CDR3 DNA: TGTGCCAGCAGCTTAGCACACCAACCGAACACTGAAGCTTTCTTT. This gives the protein CASSLAHQPNTEAFF. The whole variable domain, filled in from reference TRBV7-8 and TRBJ1-1, reads GAGVSQSPRYKVAKRGQDVALRCDPISGHVSLFWYQQALGQGPEFLTYFQNEAQLDKSGLPSDRFFAERPEGSVSTLKIQRTQQEDSAVYLCASSLAHQPNTEAFFGQGTRLTVV.